This record concerns one TCR beta chain sequence. The entry originates in a study of blood T cell repertoires in COVID-19. The overall study: Both acute and convalescent COVID-19 samples were obtained from the United States, Italy and Spain.

Germline CDR1 reads LGHDT; CDR2 reads YNNKEL (reference sequence). This CDR3 has 17 residues. Trimming took 0 bases from V and 4 from J, leaving 16 bases between them. In the study's own analysis: Researchers report that nucleated cell counts were estimated from reference gene primer amplification. Data came from immunoSEQ multiplex PCR; TCRdb stores just in-frame clones and leaves some out. V and J calls and clone size are given by that table; D and trimming were obtained from the DNA. The sample shows a few hundred thousand clones, 70% to 90% of them seen only once. Material for sequencing was peripheral blood. The gene calls are TRBV3-1 (or the pseudogene TRBV3-2) and TRBJ1-5; D is possibly TRBD1 (6 bases). The sequence was obtained from a middle-aged woman with acute or convalescent COVID-19. CDR3 nucleotides: TGTGCCAGCAGCCAAGATTCGGGACACCGGGGAAATCAGCCCCAGCATTTT. Amino acid sequence: CASSQDSGHRGNQPQHF.